Listed here is a single TCR beta chain. Original data processing: Estimation of nucleated cell counts relied on the amplification of reference gene primers. Using immunoSEQ multiplex PCR, the repertoire was profiled, and TCRdb retains in-frame clones only, with some absent. D and trimming come from the DNA, and the V and J calls and clone size come from that table. Of about half a million clones listed, 70% to 90% are singletons. The CDR3 loop spans 12 amino acids. CDR1 is GTSNPN and CDR2 is SVGIG in the germline V gene (reference sequence). With 8 bases removed from V and 2 bases from J, the gap between germline ends came to 13 bases. This sample is drawn from a study of blood T cell repertoires in COVID-19. Study information: Researchers got acute and convalescent COVID-19 samples from the United States, Italy and Spain. Nucleic acid was either cDNA or gDNA, and it came from T cells, B-cell-depleted T cells, or PBMCs.

The chain uses TRBV30 and TRBJ2-7; possibly TRBD1 for D (7 bases). The sample was peripheral blood. The receptor was isolated from a human donor in a cohort sampled during active COVID-19. In DNA form, the CDR3 reads TGTGCCGGCTCAGGGGGGACCTACGAGCAGTACTTC. It codes for CAGSGGTYEQYF. Together with reference TRBV30 and TRBJ2-7, the CDR3 gives the full variable domain: SQTIHQWPATLVQPVGSPLSLECTVEGTSNPNLYWYRQAAGRGLQLLFYSVGIGQISSEVPQNLSASRPQDRQFILSSKKLLLSDSGFYLCAGSGGTYEQYFGPGTRLTVT.